The 16 T cell receptor beta chains in this list originate from one sample, sequenced in a study of blood T cell repertoires in COVID-19. The repertoire was sequenced with immunoSEQ multiplex PCR; TCRdb's copy has only in-frame clones and lacks some. This sample has about 160,000 clones, with 65% to 90% found just once. Material: peripheral blood. Receptors were obtained from a woman in her forties with COVID-19, enrolled during active disease.

The rearrangement uses TRBV7-9 and TRBJ1-4; 7 bases map to TRBD1. J was trimmed by 0 bases and V by 5 bases; bases with no gene match: 12. The CDR3 loop spans 18 amino acids. Germline V CDR1 and CDR2: SEHNR, FQNEAQ (reference sequence). CDR3 DNA sequence: TGTGCCAGCAGCACACCTCCAGGGGGTTCGGCAACTAATGAAAAACTGTTTTTT. This sequence encodes CASSTPPGGSATNEKLFF.

This sequence joins TRBV30 and TRBJ1-1, with unresolved D. This CDR3 is built from 13 residues. Germline V gene sequence: CDR1 GTSNPN, CDR2 SVGIG (reference sequence). Trimming removed 5 bases at V and 1 base at J, with 11 bases between. In nucleotides, the CDR3 is TGTGCCTGGCAAGACACGGCGAACACTGAAGCTTTCTTT. Translating gives CAWQDTANTEAFF.

The chain links TRBV7-3 to TRBJ2-1; 11 positions agree with TRBD2. Per germline, CDR1 SGHTA and CDR2 FQGTGA. The CDR3 is 18 residues long. The V gene end was trimmed by 2 bases and the J gene end by 5 bases; junction bases not matched to a gene: 11. CDR3 in amino acids: CASSLLTGLAEDNNEQFF. In DNA form, the CDR3 reads TGTGCCAGCAGCTTATTAACGGGACTAGCGGAAGATAACAATGAGCAGTTCTTC. Full variable domain (missing parts from reference TRBV7-3 and TRBJ2-1): GAGVSQTPSNKVTEKGKYVELRCDPISGHTALYWYRQSLGQGPEFLIYFQGTGAADDSGLPNDRFFAVRPEGSVSTLKIQRTERGDSAVYLCASSLLTGLAEDNNEQFFGPGTRLTVL.

This clone has more than one count but fewer than ten. The chain has TRBV28 and TRBJ1-5; the D is unclear. The CDR3 contains 16 residues. Trimming cost V 2 bases and J 2 bases, with 13 bases left between them. From germline, CDR1 is MDHEN and CDR2 SYDVKM. The CDR3 spells CASSLRSSVRNQPQHF. CDR3 DNA: TGTGCCAGCAGTTTAAGATCTTCGGTGCGCAATCAGCCCCAGCATTTT.

The chain is built from TRBV2 and TRBJ1-1, with D possibly matching TRBD1 (5 bases). Germline loops: CDR1 SNHLY, CDR2 FYNNEI. The ends were cut back, 5 bases at V and 4 bases at J, with 17 bases in the middle. The CDR3 loop spans 15 amino acids. The CDR3 sequence: CASSKDGGMSTEAFF. The DNA of the CDR3 is TGTGCCAGCAGTAAAGACGGGGGGATGAGCACTGAAGCTTTCTTT.

This chain's CDR3 is CASTEVAGGETQYF. The CDR3 bases are TGTGCCAGCACCGAGGTAGCGGGAGGTGAGACCCAGTACTTC. The V and J genes are TRBV2 and TRBJ2-5; TRBD2 matches at 10 bases. Germline-derived CDR1 and CDR2 are SNHLY and FYNNEI. The ends lost 7 bases at V and 5 bases at J; junction bases unmatched: 7. The CDR3 is made up of 14 amino acids.

The V call is TRBV2, the J call TRBJ1-1; weak D call: TRBD1 (6 bases). The CDR3 has 14 residues. Germline V gene data show CDR1 as SNHLY and CDR2 as FYNNEI. Between the trimmed V and J ends, which lost 6 bases and 1 base, there was a span of 12 bases. CDR3 bases: TGTGCCAGCAGGCTGGGGACACCGAACACTGAAGCTTTCTTT. Amino acids: CASRLGTPNTEAFF.

The rearrangement uses TRBV19 and TRBJ1-3; D is undetermined. The CDR3 has 15 residues. Germline CDR1 and CDR2: LNHDA and SQIVND (reference sequence). V was trimmed by 6 bases and J by 0 bases, leaving 12 bases between them. CDR3 bases: TGTGCCAGTAGGGAGGCCCGGCACTCTGGAAACACCATATATTTT. Amino acids: CASREARHSGNTIYF.

V is TRBV6-1 and J is TRBJ2-5; TRBD2 matches at 11 bases. CDR1 is MNHNS and CDR2 is SASEGT in the germline V gene. The CDR3 is 17 residues long. J was trimmed by 4 bases and V by 3 bases; bases with no gene match: 10. The CDR3 is CASSDSSLAGGRETQYF. CDR3 in DNA: TGTGCCAGCAGTGATTCTTCCCTAGCGGGAGGTCGAGAGACCCAGTACTTC.

The chain has TRBV25-1 and TRBJ1-2; 7 bases fit TRBD1. Germline lookup yields CDR1 MGHDK and CDR2 SYGVNS. V trimming: 6 bases; J trimming: 5 bases; junction bases outside the gene matches: 6. The CDR3 length is 13 residues. The CDR3 nucleotides read TGTGCCAGCAGATTCGGGACAGCGTATGGCTACACCTTC. It encodes CASRFGTAYGYTF.

The genes are TRBV29-1 and TRBJ1-2; D ambiguous. Per the germline V gene, CDR1 is SQVTM and CDR2 is ANQGSEA. The CDR3 extends over 11 amino acids. V lost 6 bases and J 2 bases, leaving 7 bases between the germline ends. Written as DNA, the CDR3 is TGCAGCGTAGAACAGAACTATGGCTACACCTTC. Translation: CSVEQNYGYTF.

This chain joins TRBV5-6 and TRBJ1-2; TRBD1 might be the D (6 bases). The CDR3 contains 14 residues. Trimming took off 0 bases at V and 5 bases at J, with 11 bases between the two ends. Germline V gene data show CDR1 as SGHDT and CDR2 as YYEEEE. As DNA, the CDR3 is TGTGCCAGCAGCTTGGTTGGGACACCTTATGGCTACACCTTC. Encoded protein: CASSLVGTPYGYTF.

This clone was seen only a few times. The genes are TRBV19 and TRBJ2-3, with 7 positions matching TRBD2. The CDR3 loop spans 16 amino acids. Germline V gene lookup returns CDR1 LNHDA and CDR2 SQIVND (reference sequence). With 6 bases clipped from V and 0 bases from J, the junction kept 9 bases outside the gene matches. The CDR3 here is CASRQPGGPSTDTQYF. As DNA, the CDR3 is TGTGCCAGTAGACAACCGGGAGGCCCTAGCACAGATACGCAGTATTTT.

V and J are TRBV9 and TRBJ2-1; TRBD2 aligns across 9 bases. Germline CDR1 is SGDLS and CDR2 is YYNGEE. Trimming cost V 4 bases and J 4 bases; bases outside gene matches: 9. The CDR3 runs 16 residues. CDR3 sequence (DNA): TGTGCCAGCAGCTCCTCCCCGACTAGCGGTTACAATGAGCAGTTCTTC. This gives the protein CASSSSPTSGYNEQFF.

The count of this clone is one. The chain employs TRBV5-1 and TRBJ2-3; 10 bases fit TRBD2. This CDR3 spans 17 amino acids. Germline V lookup: CDR1 SGHRS, CDR2 YFSETQ. V gave up 3 bases and J gave up 4 bases; unmatched junction bases: 11. This CDR3 reads CASSSRPTSGTADTQYF. The CDR3 nucleotides read TGCGCCAGCAGCTCGAGGCCCACTAGCGGGACTGCAGATACGCAGTATTTT. Variable domain in full (rest from reference TRBV5-1 and TRBJ2-3): KAGVTQTPRYLIKTRGQQVTLSCSPISGHRSVSWYQQTPGQGLQFLFEYFSETQRNKGNFPGRFSGRQFSNSRSEMNVSTLELGDSALYLCASSSRPTSGTADTQYFGPGTRLTVL.

This clone was seen only a few times. This chain links TRBV11-3 with TRBJ1-1; D might be TRBD1 (6 bases). Germline values: CDR1 SGHNT, CDR2 YENEEA. The CDR3 has 16 amino acids. Trimming removed 0 bases at V and 1 base at J, with 12 bases between. As DNA, the CDR3 is TGTGCCAGCAGCTTAGAGGAACAGGGTAAGAACACTGAAGCTTTCTTT. Protein sequence: CASSLEEQGKNTEAFF.